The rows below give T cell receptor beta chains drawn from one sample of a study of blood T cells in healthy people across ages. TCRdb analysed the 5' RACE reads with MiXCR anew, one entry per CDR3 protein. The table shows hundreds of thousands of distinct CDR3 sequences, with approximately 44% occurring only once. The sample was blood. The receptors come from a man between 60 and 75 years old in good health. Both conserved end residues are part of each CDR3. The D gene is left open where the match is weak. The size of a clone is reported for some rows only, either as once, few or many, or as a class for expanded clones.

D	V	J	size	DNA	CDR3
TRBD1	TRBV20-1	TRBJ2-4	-	TGCAGTGCCAACCTACAGGGGCGACGGAACATTCAGTACTTC	CSANLQGRRNIQYF
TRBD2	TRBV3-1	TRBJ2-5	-	TGTGCCAGCAGCTCGAGAGCGGGGGGTACGAGAGAGACCCAGTACTTC	CASSSRAGGTRETQYF
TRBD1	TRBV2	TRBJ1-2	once	TGTGCCAGCAGGGGAACCGGACAGGGGGCCTCTGGCTACACCTTC	CASRGTGQGASGYTF
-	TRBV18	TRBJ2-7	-	TGTGCCAGCTCACCAGGGCAGGTCACAATCTCCTACGAGCAGTACTTC	CASSPGQVTISYEQYF
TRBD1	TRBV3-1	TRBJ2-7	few	TGTGCCAGCAGCCAATTAGGGGGCAGACTCTCCTACGAGCAGTACTTC	CASSQLGGRLSYEQYF
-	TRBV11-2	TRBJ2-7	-	TGTGCCAGCAGCTTAGATCAAGGTTTCTCCTACGAGCAGTACTTC	CASSLDQGFSYEQYF
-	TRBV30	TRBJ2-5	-	TGTGCCTGGAGTGGCCAGGGCAACAACCAAGAGACCCAGTACTTC	CAWSGQGNNQETQYF
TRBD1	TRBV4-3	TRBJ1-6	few	TGCGCCAGCAGCCAAGAGCCACAGGGGAATTCACCCCTCCACTTT	CASSQEPQGNSPLHF
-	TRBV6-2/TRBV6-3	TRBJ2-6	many	TGTGCCAGCACCTCACTCCCCACCCGTTACAGTGGCGACGTCCTGACTTTC	CASTSLPTRYSGDVLTF
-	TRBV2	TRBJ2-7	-	TGTGCCAGCACGGGCTTGACGGAGTTATCCTACGAGCAGTACTTC	CASTGLTELSYEQYF
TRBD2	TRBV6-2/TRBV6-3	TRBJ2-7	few	TGTGCCAGCAGTTACGTTAGCGGGAGCTACGAGCAGTACTTC	CASSYVSGSYEQYF
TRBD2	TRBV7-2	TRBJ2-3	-	TGTGCCAGCAGCTTATGGAGGGGGACTAGCGTTTCAGATACGCAGTATTTT	CASSLWRGTSVSDTQYF
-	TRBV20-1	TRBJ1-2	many	TGCAGTGCTAGGGACCTCCTGGGGGACTATGGCTACACCTTC	CSARDLLGDYGYTF
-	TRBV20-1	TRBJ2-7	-	TGCAGTATCGGACGGGGCGTCTCTTACGAGCAGTACTTC	CSIGRGVSYEQYF
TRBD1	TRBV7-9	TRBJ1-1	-	TGTACCAGCAGCTCAGGACAGGTGGGCACTGAAGCTTTCTTT	CTSSSGQVGTEAFF
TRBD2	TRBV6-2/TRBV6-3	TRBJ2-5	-	TGTGCCAGCAGCCCCGGACTAGCGTTGGGGAGGGAGACCCAGTACTTC	CASSPGLALGRETQYF
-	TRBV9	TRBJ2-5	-	TGTGCCAGCAGCGTAGGACAGAATCAAGAGACCCAGTACTTC	CASSVGQNQETQYF
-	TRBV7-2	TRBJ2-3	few	TGTGCCAGCAGCTTAGTGGGACACAATACCCCAGATACGCAGTATTTT	CASSLVGHNTPDTQYF
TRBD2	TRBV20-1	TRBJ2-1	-	TGCGGTGCTAAGTCGGGGGGGGCCAGGTACAATGAGCAGTTCTTC	CGAKSGGARYNEQFF
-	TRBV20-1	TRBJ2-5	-	TGCAGTGCTGGAAAAAAAGACAGCCTCCAAGAGACCCAGTACTTC	CSAGKKDSLQETQYF
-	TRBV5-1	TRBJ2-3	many	TGCGCCAGCAGCTTGGCGGGATCGGCTAGCACAGATACGCAGTATTTT	CASSLAGSASTDTQYF
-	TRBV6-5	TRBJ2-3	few	TGTGCCAGCGTGGACCCATCGCATACGCAGTATTTT	CASVDPSHTQYF
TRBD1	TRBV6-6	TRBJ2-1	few	TGTGCCAGCAGTCCCGACAGGGAGTACAATGAGCAGTTCTTC	CASSPDREYNEQFF